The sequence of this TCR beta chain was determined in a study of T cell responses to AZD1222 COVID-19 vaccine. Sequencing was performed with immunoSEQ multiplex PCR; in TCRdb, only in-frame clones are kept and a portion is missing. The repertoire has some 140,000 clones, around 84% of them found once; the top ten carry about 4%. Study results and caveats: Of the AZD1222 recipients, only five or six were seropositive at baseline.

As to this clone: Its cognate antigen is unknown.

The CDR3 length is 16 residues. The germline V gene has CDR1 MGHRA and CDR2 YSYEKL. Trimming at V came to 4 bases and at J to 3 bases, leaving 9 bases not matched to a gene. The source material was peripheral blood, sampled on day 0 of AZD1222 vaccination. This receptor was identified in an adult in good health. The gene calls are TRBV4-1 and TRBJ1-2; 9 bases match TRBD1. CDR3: CASSLTGTGKYYGYTF. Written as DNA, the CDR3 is TGCGCCAGCAGCCTAACCGGGACAGGGAAATACTATGGCTACACCTTC.